Shown below are 5 T cell receptor beta chains from a single sample sequenced in a study of cytomegalovirus exposure and HLA in healthy donors. Researchers ran the PCR with 60 Vbeta and 13 Jbeta primers. Profiling relied on immunoSEQ multiplex PCR, and the TCRdb table lists in-frame clones only, not all of them. The table lists over 130,000 clones, around 59% of them singletons. Sequenced: PBMCs. Receptor source: a male donor in good health and CMV-seronegative.

In its sample, this clone was seen once. This chain links TRBV2 with TRBJ2-5; possible D gene TRBD1, 5 bases. CDR3 length equals 15 residues. V was shortened by 7 bases and J by 4 bases, with 19 bases between the two germline ends. The germline CDR1 and CDR2 sequences are SNHLY and FYNNEI. Here the CDR3 DNA reads TGTGCCAGCAAAAAGCAGGGCACCCGCGGAGAGACCCAGTACTTC. Amino acids: CASKKQGTRGETQYF. The variable domain in full, completed from reference TRBV2 and TRBJ2-5, reads EPEVTQTPSHQVTQMGQEVILRCVPISNHLYFYWYRQILGQKVEFLVSFYNNEISEKSEIFDDQFSVERPDGSNFTLKIRSTKLEDSAMYFCASKKQGTRGETQYFGPGTRLLVL.

The V and J genes are TRBV11-3 and TRBJ2-7, with D maybe TRBD2 (6 bases). V gave up 4 bases and J gave up 2 bases, with 9 bases separating them. This CDR3 is built from 13 residues. From germline, CDR1 is SGHNT and CDR2 YENEEA. The CDR3 DNA reads as TGTGCCAGCAGCTCTGGGGGGACCTACGAGCAGTACTTC. This translates into CASSSGGTYEQYF. The whole variable domain, filled in from reference TRBV11-3 and TRBJ2-7, reads EAGVVQSPRYKIIEKKQPVAFWCNPISGHNTLYWYLQNLGQGPELLIRYENEEAVDDSQLPKDRFSAERLKGVDSTLKIQPAELGDSAVYLCASSSGGTYEQYFGPGTRLTVT.

This chain links TRBV9 with TRBJ2-3; TRBD2 might be the D (5 bases). Germline V gives CDR1 SGDLS, CDR2 YYNGEE. The V gene lost 4 bases and the J gene lost 4 bases, with 16 bases spanning the gap. This CDR3 comprises 15 residues. In DNA, the CDR3 is TGTGCCAGCAGCAGCGCTAGCCCGCTTTCAGATACGCAGTATTTT. Its protein product is CASSSASPLSDTQYF.

This chain joins TRBV7-3 and TRBJ2-3, with TRBD2 identical over 7 bases. The germline gives CDR1 SGHTA, CDR2 FQGTGA. The length of the CDR3 is 14 residues. After removal of 3 bases from V and 1 base from J, the junction contained 1 base not matched to a gene. CDR3 sequence reads: CASSFSGRTDTQYF. DNA of the CDR3: TGTGCCAGCAGCTTTAGCGGGCGCACAGATACGCAGTATTTT. The variable domain in full, completed from reference TRBV7-3 and TRBJ2-3, reads GAGVSQTPSNKVTEKGKYVELRCDPISGHTALYWYRQSLGQGPEFLIYFQGTGAADDSGLPNDRFFAVRPEGSVSTLKIQRTERGDSAVYLCASSFSGRTDTQYFGPGTRLTVL.

V gene TRBV5-6 combines with J gene TRBJ2-1; 9 bases map to TRBD2. Germline CDR1 reads SGHDT; CDR2 reads YYEEEE. V trimming: 2 bases; J trimming: 7 bases; junction bases outside the gene matches: 10. The CDR3 length is 16 residues. The CDR3 DNA follows: TGTGCCAGCAGCTTACCCGGCGGGGGGGCCGATAATGAGCAGTTCTTC. This translates into CASSLPGGGADNEQFF.